This TCR beta chain was documented in a study of blood T cell repertoires in COVID-19. This clone occurred once. The table came from immunoSEQ multiplex PCR; TCRdb's copy has only in-frame clones and leaves some out. The repertoire holds 190,000 or so clones, with about 80% as singletons. After removal of 6 bases from V and 7 bases from J, the junction contained 6 bases not matched to a gene. This CDR3 has 15 amino acids. Germline CDR1 and CDR2: SGHTA and FQGNSA. The sample was PBMCs or T cells enriched from blood (not recorded which). This receptor was taken from a man aged 40-49 years who had recovered from COVID-19. The J gene is TRBJ1-6, the V gene TRBV7-2; 10 bases agree with TRBD1. CDR3 in amino acids: CASRRAGQGNSPLHF. CDR3 sequence (DNA): TGTGCCAGCAGACGCGCGGGACAGGGGAATTCACCCCTCCACTTT.